What follows are 22 T cell receptor beta chains derived from one specimen sequenced in a study of blood T cell repertoires in COVID-19 (dated by TCRdb to 2018 to 2020). Library prep was done by the immunoSEQ multiplex PCR assay. Here the immuneACCESS table is served through TCRdb, limited to in-frame sequences with V and J called. Missing clones are a known gap in these copies; in checked studies unresolved V genes cover under half, and the rest lacks a known reason. This sample holds 350,000 to 450,000 clones; 86% were observed only once. The ten largest clonotypes hold about 7% of the sample. Sequencing was done on a sample of peripheral blood. Receptor source: a woman aged 60 to 75 with COVID-19, enrolled during active disease.

This clone was seen a few times. The genes are TRBV16 and TRBJ1-1, with TRBD1 as a possible D gene (5 bases). This CDR3 has 15 amino acids. Trimming removed 4 bases at V and 0 bases at J, with 12 bases between. In germline, CDR1 is KGHSY, CDR2 FQNENV. The CDR3 protein is CASSPPGTMNTEAFF. The CDR3 coding sequence is TGTGCCAGCAGCCCCCCGGGGACTATGAACACTGAAGCTTTCTTT.

The rearrangement joins TRBV11-2 to TRBJ2-2; no clear D. Germline assignment: CDR1 SGHAT and CDR2 FQNNGV. This CDR3 spans 15 amino acids. V gave up 4 bases and J gave up 2 bases, with 11 bases separating them. DNA for the CDR3: TGTGCCAGCAGCTGGTTGACTTCAAACACCGGGGAGCTGTTTTTT. It is translated as CASSWLTSNTGELFF.

There are a few counts of this clone. The chain links TRBV30 to TRBJ1-2; TRBD1 agrees at 9 bases. Unmatched junction bases numbered 8, after V lost 1 base and J lost 5 bases. CDR1 GTSNPN and CDR2 SVGIG come from the germline V gene (reference sequence). The CDR3 length is 15 residues. The CDR3: CAWSAPGQGGYGYTF. The DNA for the CDR3 is TGTGCCTGGAGTGCCCCGGGACAGGGAGGTTATGGCTACACCTTC.

The rearrangement joins TRBV4-2 to TRBJ2-1; TRBD2 matches 12 bases. This CDR3 is 19 amino acids long. Germline V gene sequence: CDR1 LGHNA, CDR2 YNFKEQ. The trim removed 0 bases at V and 1 base at J, leaving 7 bases unmatched. CDR3 sequence reads: CASSQEEGLAGGSYNEQFF. DNA of the CDR3: TGTGCCAGCAGCCAAGAAGAGGGGCTAGCGGGGGGGTCCTACAATGAGCAGTTCTTC.

This clone was observed a handful of times. CDR3 DNA sequence: TGTGCCAGCAGCATAGCGGGGGGCCGAGATACGCAGTATTTT. This gives the protein CASSIAGGRDTQYF. The chain couples TRBV9 to TRBJ2-3; 10 positions agree with TRBD2. The CDR3 spans 14 residues. Trimming cost V 4 bases and J 5 bases; bases outside gene matches: 4. Germline V gene lookup returns CDR1 SGDLS and CDR2 YYNGEE.

The chain links TRBV7-9 to TRBJ1-2; TRBD1 is a possible D gene (6 bases). CDR3 length: 15 amino acids. Germline-derived CDR1 and CDR2 are SEHNR and FQNEAQ (reference sequence). Trimming took off 4 bases at V and 1 base at J, with 13 bases between the two ends. The CDR3 protein is CASSSPYRDNYGYTF. Here the CDR3 DNA reads TGTGCCAGCAGCTCACCTTACAGGGATAACTATGGCTACACCTTC.

The DNA of the CDR3 is TGTGCCAGCTCACCACGACAGATCTATGGCTACACCTTC. This sequence encodes CASSPRQIYGYTF. The V gene is TRBV18, the J gene TRBJ1-2, with D possibly being TRBD1 (5 bases). This CDR3 comprises 13 residues. Between the trimmed V and J ends, which lost 1 base and 4 bases, there was a span of 7 bases. The germline V gene has CDR1 KGHSH and CDR2 LQKENI.

V gene TRBV2 combines with J gene TRBJ2-1, with D perhaps TRBD1 (6 bases). Trimming took 3 bases from V and 6 from J, leaving 9 bases between them. The CDR3 sequence is 13 residues long. The germline gives CDR1 SNHLY, CDR2 FYNNEI. The CDR3 region is CASSDGGTNEQFF. As DNA, the CDR3 is TGTGCCAGCAGTGATGGGGGCACCAATGAGCAGTTCTTC.

The chain carries TRBV2 and TRBJ1-5; 7 bases map to TRBD1. V trimming: 4 bases; J trimming: 4 bases; junction bases outside the gene matches: 4. Per germline, CDR1 SNHLY and CDR2 FYNNEI. The CDR3 is 14 residues long. The DNA for the CDR3 is TGTGCCAGCAGTGGTAGGGGGCAAAATCAGCCCCAGCATTTT. It is translated as CASSGRGQNQPQHF.

The chain employs TRBV27 and TRBJ2-3, with D tentatively TRBD1 (5 bases). The length of the CDR3 is 14 residues. Germline-derived CDR1 and CDR2 are MNHEY and SMNVEV (reference sequence). V shed 6 bases and J shed 2 bases, with 12 bases lying between them. In DNA, the CDR3 is TGTGCCAGCAGGGTGGGGCCCCTCACAGATACGCAGTATTTT. Protein: CASRVGPLTDTQYF.

The chain is built from TRBV13 and TRBJ2-2, with 8 bases matching TRBD1. The CDR3 consists of 15 residues. Per the germline V gene, CDR1 is PRHDT and CDR2 is FYEKMQ (reference sequence). V lost 5 bases and J lost 3; bases outside the gene matches: 5. CDR3 sequence (DNA): TGTGCCAGCAGCCCGGGGGACAGGTACACCGGGGAGCTGTTTTTT. Its protein is CASSPGDRYTGELFF.

CDR3 nucleotide sequence: TGTGCCAGCAGCTTAGAACTAGCGGGATGGGAGACCCAGTACTTC. Translation: CASSLELAGWETQYF. The gene calls are TRBV5-6 and TRBJ2-5, with TRBD2 identical over 10 bases. The CDR3 loop spans 15 amino acids. Unmatched junction bases numbered 6, after V lost 2 bases and J lost 5 bases. Germline lookup yields CDR1 SGHDT and CDR2 YYEEEE.

J is TRBJ2-3 and V is TRBV7-3; TRBD2 matches 8 bases. Unmatched junction bases numbered 6, after V lost 4 bases and J lost 3 bases. Looked up from germline, CDR1 is SGHTA and CDR2 is FQGTGA. This CDR3 has 15 residues. Written as DNA, the CDR3 is TGTGCCAGCAGCTCGGGACTAGTGGGAACAGATACGCAGTATTTT. This sequence encodes CASSSGLVGTDTQYF.

The V call is TRBV2, the J call TRBJ1-5, with TRBD1 matching 9 bases. Germline CDR1 reads SNHLY; CDR2 reads FYNNEI. The CDR3 spans 14 residues. Trimming removed 6 bases from V and 6 bases from J; junction bases left unmatched: 6. CDR3: CASSPDRGSQPQHF. The CDR3 bases are TGTGCCAGCAGCCCGGACAGGGGCAGTCAGCCCCAGCATTTT.

Notes on this clone: Distinct nucleotide sequences in the sample also encode this CDR3. The chain couples TRBV5-1 to TRBJ2-2; a possible D gene is TRBD1 (6 bases). The CDR3 length is 14 residues. Germline lookup yields CDR1 SGHRS and CDR2 YFSETQ. The V gene lost 3 bases and the J gene lost 1 base, with 7 bases spanning the gap. CDR3 sequence reads: CASSSTGNTGELFF. DNA of the CDR3: TGCGCCAGCAGCTCGACAGGGAACACCGGGGAGCTGTTTTTT.

This rearrangement joins TRBV5-1 to TRBJ1-2; 7 bases are shared with TRBD1. The CDR3 length is 16 residues. Germline CDR1 SGHRS, CDR2 YFSETQ. Trimming removed 4 bases from V and 2 bases from J; junction bases left unmatched: 11. The CDR3 is CASSRGGAGTNYGYTF. DNA for the CDR3: TGCGCCAGCAGCCGAGGGGGCGCAGGCACAAACTATGGCTACACCTTC.

A single count supports this clone. The chain links TRBV28 to TRBJ1-5; maybe TRBD1 (5 bases). This CDR3 has 12 amino acids. Trimming pared 5 bases from V and 7 bases from J, leaving 9 bases between. In germline, CDR1 is MDHEN, CDR2 SYDVKM. For the CDR3, the DNA is TGTGCCAGCAGTACAGGCCTGCAGCCCCAGCATTTT. It is translated as CASSTGLQPQHF. Looking up the rest from reference TRBV28 and TRBJ1-5 gives the full variable domain: DVKVTQSSRYLVKRTGEKVFLECVQDMDHENMFWYRQDPGLGLRLIYFSYDVKMKEKGDIPEGYSVSREKKERFSLILESASTNQTSMYLCASSTGLQPQHFGDGTRLSIL.

The CDR3 loop reads CAWGQSYNEQFF. The CDR3 nucleotides are TGTGCCTGGGGACAGTCCTACAATGAGCAGTTCTTC. The gene calls are TRBV30 and TRBJ2-1, with D tentatively TRBD1 (6 bases). The V gene's germline CDR1 is GTSNPN and CDR2 SVGIG (reference sequence). Trimming pared 5 bases from V and 1 base from J, leaving 6 bases between. The CDR3 loop spans 12 amino acids.

V usage is TRBV11-3 and J usage is TRBJ1-2; D is unresolved. The germline V and J ends were trimmed by 3 bases and 3 bases, with 8 bases remaining between them. Germline V gene lookup returns CDR1 SGHNT and CDR2 YENEEA. This CDR3 region has 13 residues. Written as DNA, the CDR3 is TGTGCCAGCAGCTTTGGCGGAGACTATGGCTACACCTTC. Amino acid sequence: CASSFGGDYGYTF.

This clone showed up just a few times. V is TRBV10-3 and J is TRBJ1-2, with a tentative D call TRBD1 (5 bases). From germline, CDR1 is ENHRY and CDR2 SYGVKD. V gave up 5 bases and J gave up 5 bases, with 15 bases separating them. This CDR3 comprises 14 residues. Written as DNA, the CDR3 is TGTGCCATCAGTTACGGGGGGTCCAATTATGGCTACACCTTC. Translation gives CAISYGGSNYGYTF.

The chain uses TRBV12-3 or TRBV12-4 and TRBJ2-1, with 8 positions matching TRBD2. The junction had 6 bases not matched to a gene; V was cut back by 2 bases and J by 15 bases. The length of the CDR3 is 12 residues. The CDR3 loop reads CASSLPRLAPFF. The CDR3 nucleotides read TGTGCCAGCAGTTTACCCAGACTAGCGCCGTTCTTC.

This chain connects TRBV4-1 to TRBJ2-5; 7 bases are a match to TRBD1. Trimming removed 3 bases from V and 4 bases from J; junction bases left unmatched: 11. The CDR3 has 16 residues. Germline loops: CDR1 MGHRA, CDR2 YSYEKL. CDR3: CASSHDEGTDPETQYF. The CDR3 DNA follows: TGCGCCAGCAGCCATGACGAAGGGACAGACCCAGAGACCCAGTACTTC.